This T cell receptor (beta chain) was observed in a study of cytomegalovirus exposure and HLA in healthy donors. As to this clone: Its cognate antigen is unknown.

The CDR3 runs 15 residues. Germline lookup yields CDR1 SNHLY and CDR2 FYNNEI. The ends lost 6 bases at V and 5 bases at J; junction bases unmatched: 5. Findings of the study overall: High sensitivity and specificity were reportedly achieved when the classifier diagnosed cytomegalovirus status. The study recorded over 150 TCR beta chains that were cytomegalovirus-associated.

The method was immunoSEQ multiplex PCR; TCRdb's version includes in-frame clones alone and lacks a portion of them. This sample has 71,000 or so clones, with approximately 93% found just once. The sequencing sample was made of PBMCs. The genes are TRBV2 and TRBJ2-1; 12 nucleotides line up with TRBD2. The sequence was obtained from a woman aged 18-30 years in good health and CMV-seronegative. The CDR3 region has the DNA TGTGCCAGCAGGAAATGGACTAGCGGGAACAATGAGCAGTTCTTC. This sequence encodes CASRKWTSGNNEQFF.